This TCR beta chain was retrieved from a study of PD-1 blockade in mismatch repair-deficient tumors. Study outcomes and limitations: Tumor-resident clones, often undetectable pretreatment in blood, expanded then contracted after pembrolizumab.

As concerns this clone: Its antigen is as yet unknown.

Assay used: immunoSEQ multiplex PCR; TCRdb lists only in-frame clones, some missing. The sample shows tens of thousands of clones, approximately 88% of them seen only once. The CDR3 has 13 residues. Trimming took 3 bases from V and 4 from J, leaving 6 bases between them. The germline gives CDR1 SEHNR, CDR2 FQNEAQ (reference sequence). TCR sequencing covered a few patients who responded to pembrolizumab. This material consisted of peripheral blood, taken 52 weeks after starting pembrolizumab. This clonotype was obtained from an adult with mismatch repair-deficient cancer. The genes are TRBV7-9 and TRBJ1-4; D not certain. The chain's CDR3 is CASSFLDNEKLFF. The CDR3 DNA reads TGTGCCAGCAGCTTTTTAGATAATGAAAAACTGTTTTTT.